A selection of T cell receptor beta chains follows, all from one sample in a study of CD8 T cells in Susac syndrome. In TCRdb, the immunoSEQ multiplex PCR reads were re-called with MiXCR into one record per CDR3 protein. The sample yields about 200,000 distinct CDR3 sequences, 90% to 95% seen once. Sequences were obtained from CD4+ T cells from PBMCs. The receptor source for this set is a human donor with multiple sclerosis. Each CDR3 is given with its conserved first and last residue. D genes are given only for firm matches. Size tells how often a clone was seen (once, few, many) or the class of an expanded clone, and some rows leave it out.

clone_size	v_call	d_call	j_call	cdr3_aa	cdr3_nt
.	TRBV20-1	.	TRBJ2-4	CSAWDPIAKNIQYF	TGCAGTGCGTGGGACCCTATAGCCAAAAACATTCAGTACTTC
.	TRBV3-1	.	TRBJ2-5	CASSQDPRGGRTQYF	TGTGCCAGCAGCCAAGACCCACGGGGAGGAAGGACCCAGTACTTC
.	TRBV3-1	.	TRBJ2-3	CASSPGSDTQFF	TGTGCCAGCAGCCCTGGGTCGGATACGCAGTTTTTT
.	TRBV6-1	TRBD2	TRBJ2-4	CASSPKTSGRDIQYF	TGTGCCAGCAGCCCTAAGACTAGCGGGAGAGACATTCAGTACTTC
.	TRBV15	.	TRBJ1-2	CATSRVGRTLYGYTF	TGTGCCACCAGCAGAGTGGGAAGGACCCTCTATGGCTACACCTTC
.	TRBV7-9	TRBD2	TRBJ2-1	CASIPGTSFFEQFF	TGTGCCAGCATCCCCGGGACTAGCTTTTTTGAGCAGTTCTTC
.	TRBV7-7	TRBD1	TRBJ2-7	CASSFNGQGNEQYF	TGTGCCAGCAGCTTTAACGGACAGGGAAACGAGCAGTACTTC
.	TRBV7-2	TRBD2	TRBJ2-7	CASSSTSGRLEQYF	TGTGCCAGCAGCTCGACTAGCGGGAGACTCGAGCAGTACTTC
once	TRBV2	TRBD1	TRBJ1-5	CASAGQSNQPQHF	TGTGCCAGCGCGGGACAGAGCAATCAGCCCCAGCATTTT
.	TRBV18	.	TRBJ2-5	CASSPLSTQETQYF	TGTGCCAGCTCACCATTGTCTACTCAAGAGACCCAGTACTTC
.	TRBV29-1	.	TRBJ1-1	CSVLEPLNTEAFF	TGCAGCGTTCTCGAACCCTTGAACACTGAAGCTTTCTTT
.	TRBV18	.	TRBJ2-7	CASSPNDIRYEQYF	TGTGCCAGCTCACCAAATGACATTAGGTACGAGCAGTACTTC
.	TRBV7-2	.	TRBJ2-1	CASSLDQRHNEQFF	TGTGCCAGCAGCTTAGATCAGCGGCACAATGAGCAGTTCTTC
.	TRBV6-1	.	TRBJ2-4	CASSDGSLGKAKNIQYF	TGTGCCAGCAGTGATGGGTCCTTAGGGAAGGCCAAAAACATTCAGTACTTC
.	TRBV13	TRBD2	TRBJ2-3	CASSPGLAADTQYF	TGTGCCAGCAGCCCGGGACTAGCGGCAGATACGCAGTATTTT
.	TRBV30	TRBD2	TRBJ2-1	CAWTVGLAGVYNEQFF	TGTGCCTGGACCGTCGGGCTAGCGGGGGTCTACAATGAGCAGTTCTTC
once	TRBV18	.	TRBJ1-4	CASSPRGGVGEKLFF	TGTGCCAGCTCACCCCGGGGAGGGGTTGGCGAAAAACTGTTTTTT
.	TRBV7-9	.	TRBJ2-2	CASRADRNTGELFF	TGTGCCAGCAGAGCCGACAGAAACACCGGGGAGCTGTTTTTT
.	TRBV10-3	.	TRBJ1-5	CAISESGGSNQPQHF	TGTGCCATCAGTGAGTCGGGGGGGAGCAATCAGCCCCAGCATTTT
few	TRBV5-4	.	TRBJ1-5	CASSLDDQPQHF	TGTGCCAGCAGCTTGGATGATCAGCCCCAGCATTTT
.	TRBV2	TRBD2	TRBJ2-1	CASSVGLADEQFF	TGTGCCAGCAGCGTGGGACTAGCAGATGAGCAGTTCTTC
.	TRBV5-1	TRBD1	TRBJ1-4	CASSLSQGATYEKLFF	TGCGCCAGCAGCTTGTCACAGGGGGCGACCTATGAAAAACTGTTTTTT
.	TRBV20-1	.	TRBJ1-2	CSARGGPGYTF	TGCAGTGCTAGAGGGGGACCGGGCTACACCTTC
.	TRBV7-2	.	TRBJ1-5	CASSVQVQGGRQPQHF	TGTGCCAGCAGCGTACAGGTACAGGGCGGGCGTCAGCCCCAGCATTTT
.	TRBV5-4	.	TRBJ1-1	CASSLLGMNTEAFF	TGTGCCAGCAGCTTGCTGGGAATGAACACTGAAGCTTTCTTT
.	TRBV3-1	.	TRBJ1-4	CASSQEPSREKLFF	TGTGCCAGCAGCCAAGAACCCAGTCGGGAAAAACTGTTTTTT
.	TRBV7-2	.	TRBJ2-3	CASSLEAPDTQYF	TGTGCCAGCAGCTTAGAGGCCCCCGATACGCAGTATTTT
.	TRBV20-1	TRBD1	TRBJ2-5	CSATGDRGRGETQYF	TGCAGTGCGACCGGCGACAGGGGGCGCGGAGAGACCCAGTACTTC
.	TRBV20-1	.	TRBJ1-5	CSARDTIDTNQPQHF	TGCAGTGCTAGAGACACCATAGACACAAATCAGCCCCAGCATTTT
.	TRBV7-9	.	TRBJ2-7	CASSLYDLIPYEQYF	TGTGCCAGCAGCTTATACGACCTGATCCCCTACGAGCAGTACTTC
.	TRBV19	TRBD2	TRBJ2-5	CASSKLAGEQETQYF	TGTGCCAGTAGTAAGTTGGCGGGAGAGCAAGAGACCCAGTACTTC
once	TRBV29-1	TRBD1	TRBJ1-2	CSVADYTGTANYGYTF	TGCAGCGTGGCAGACTATACCGGGACAGCTAACTATGGCTACACCTTC
.	TRBV9	.	TRBJ1-1	CASKGTDSSTFF	TGTGCCAGCAAGGGAACGGACAGTTCGACTTTCTTT
.	TRBV24-1	TRBD2	TRBJ2-5	CATSDSGRNEETQYF	TGTGCCACCAGTGATAGCGGGAGGAACGAAGAGACCCAGTACTTC
.	TRBV5-4	.	TRBJ2-3	CASSIPGRADTQYF	TGTGCCAGCAGTATTCCCGGGCGGGCAGATACGCAGTATTTT
.	TRBV9	TRBD1	TRBJ1-2	CASNKQGENGYTF	TGTGCCAGCAACAAACAGGGGGAAAATGGCTACACCTTC
.	TRBV27	.	TRBJ2-7	CASSLFAAFSSYEQYF	TGTGCCAGCAGTTTATTTGCGGCCTTTAGCTCCTACGAGCAGTACTTC